This T cell receptor beta chain was retrieved from a study of shared clonotypes between healthy human individuals. This CDR3 comprises 13 residues. Germline values: CDR1 SGDLS, CDR2 YYNGEE. Trimming removed 3 bases at V and 5 bases at J, with 11 bases between. Profiled with immunoSEQ multiplex PCR; TCRdb holds only in-frame clones, not every one. The data hold about 2.1 million clones, with around 95% observed a single time. CD8 cells regarded as naive lacked CD45RO, were positively chosen for CCR7, and omitted terminally differentiated effector memory CD45RA+ cells. Comment on this clone: Its antigen is unknown.

Study-level findings and limits: Sampling covered blood only; tissue repertoires likely differ. When compared with the clonotypes that were shared by all four sorted-subset donors, the non-shared clonotypes turned out to have lower generation probabilities.

The specimen sequenced was naive CD8+ T cells from PBMCs. J is TRBJ2-5 and V is TRBV9, with D uncertain. The sequence derives from a man between 18 and 35 years old in good health. Some clones in this sample may be carry-over from other donors' samples. The CDR3 protein is CASSDGFRETQYF. In nucleotides, the CDR3 is TGTGCCAGCAGCGACGGGTTTCGGGAGACCCAGTACTTC.